The clone carrying this TCR beta chain was seen many times. The time point: sample taken at primary tumor resection. This record belongs to a study of spatial heterogeneity in lung cancer. The wider study: TCR and UMI combinations that were unique each appeared, on average, more than ten times in raw reads.

In the library, each TCR cDNA molecule bore its own unique molecular identifier. TCRdb recomputed calls from the 5' RACE reads with MiXCR, one row per CDR3 protein. The sample includes 7,000 to 8,500 distinct CDR3 sequences, 9.7% seen only once; the top ten take 24%. V lost 0 bases and J lost 4, with 14 bases in between. Looked up from germline, CDR1 is DFQATT and CDR2 is SNEGSKA (reference sequence). There are 15 residues in the CDR3. The genes are TRBV20-1 and TRBJ2-3, with D perhaps matching TRBD1 or TRBD2 (5 bases each). The source material was normal lung tissue next to the tumor, sampled at surgery. The source is a male donor with early-stage non-small cell lung cancer. CDR3 amino acids: CSARELVGTADTQYF. Here the CDR3 DNA reads TGCAGTGCTAGAGAGCTGGTGGGGACCGCAGATACGCAGTATTTT.